These T cell receptor beta chains were read from a single sample in a study of identical twins. Each CDR3 protein is one row after TCRdb ran MiXCR on the 5' RACE reads. The sample holds around 490,000 distinct CDR3 sequences; 20% to 25% are singletons and the top ten take about 0.48%. In addition, the sample was reused for a study of yellow fever vaccine responses in identical twins.

Sequencing was performed on CD4+ T cells sorted from blood. The receptors originated from a woman aged 18-35 years in good health. Each CDR3 is given with its conserved first and last residue. The D gene is left open where the match is weak. Only part of the rows carry a size: once, few, many, or a class if the clone is expanded.

TRBV4-1	TRBD2	few	TRBJ2-6	CASSQTRLAGGLGGANVLTF	TGCGCCAGCAGCCAGACTAGACTAGCGGGAGGGCTGGGTGGGGCCAACGTCCTGACTTTC
TRBV5-6	.	.	TRBJ2-7	CASSSRDGVTYEQYF	TGTGCCAGCAGCTCCCGGGACGGAGTCACCTACGAGCAGTACTTC
TRBV6-2/TRBV6-3	TRBD2	.	TRBJ2-7	CASKVAGGHSYEQYF	TGTGCCAGCAAAGTAGCGGGAGGCCACTCCTACGAGCAGTACTTC
TRBV11-2	.	.	TRBJ2-3	CASSLGPEDTQYF	TGTGCCAGCAGCTTGGGTCCGGAAGATACGCAGTATTTT
TRBV10-3	TRBD2	few	TRBJ2-3	CAIRGTSGIWADTQYF	TGTGCCATCAGGGGGACTAGCGGGATCTGGGCAGATACGCAGTATTTT
TRBV6-1	.	.	TRBJ1-6	CASSPRGTHGDSPLHF	TGTGCCAGCAGTCCTCGGGGGACGCATGGGGATTCACCCCTCCACTTT
TRBV7-9	.	few	TRBJ2-1	CASSAMEGRSSYNEQFF	TGTGCCAGCAGCGCCATGGAGGGTAGAAGCTCCTACAATGAGCAGTTCTTC
TRBV11-2	.	once	TRBJ2-7	CASSSLNGGAYEQYF	TGTGCCAGCAGCTCCCTGAACGGGGGCGCGTATGAGCAGTACTTC
TRBV7-8	TRBD1	.	TRBJ2-2	CASSSGQGGTGELFF	TGTGCCAGCAGCTCGGGACAGGGGGGCACCGGGGAGCTGTTTTTT
TRBV4-1	.	.	TRBJ2-2	CASSPTGTQNTGELFF	TGCGCCAGCAGCCCAACCGGGACACAAAACACCGGGGAGCTGTTTTTT